The T cell receptor (beta chain) described here comes from a study of blood T cell repertoires in COVID-19. Study-level background: PBMCs, B-cell-depleted T cells, or T cells were the source of the cDNA or gDNA that made up the material.

CDR1 and CDR2 (germline): SNHLY, FYNNEI. The germline V and J ends were trimmed by 8 bases and 7 bases, with 21 bases remaining between them. The CDR3 consists of 16 residues. Method: immunoSEQ multiplex PCR; TCRdb's copy keeps in-frame clones and lacks some. This sample has 100,000 or so clones, with approximately 90% found just once. The chain couples TRBV2 to TRBJ1-6; D possibly corresponds to TRBD1 (6 bases). Sequencing was carried out using peripheral blood. The TCR was taken from a woman aged 50 to 60 with COVID-19, enrolled during active disease. For the CDR3, the DNA is TGTGCCAGCTCCCCCCAAGGGGGGGGGTTAAATTCACCCCTCCACTTT. Translating it yields CASSPQGGGLNSPLHF.